Below, 18 T cell receptor beta chains from the same sample are listed, as sequenced in a study of PD-1 blockade in classical Hodgkin lymphoma. Profiled with immunoSEQ multiplex PCR; TCRdb holds only in-frame clones, not every one. The profile shows over 45,000 clones, just under 75% of them singletons. All trial patients relapsed after autologous stem cell transplantation. This material consisted of peripheral blood mononuclear cells (PBMCs), taken before the second cycle of nivolumab. All receptors derive from a human donor with classical Hodgkin lymphoma.

V is TRBV18 and J is TRBJ1-2, with D unclear. The germline V gene encodes CDR1 KGHSH and CDR2 LQKENI. The CDR3 runs to 14 residues. V gave up 3 bases and J gave up 1 base, with 9 bases separating them. CDR3 nucleotide sequence: TGTGCCAGCTCACCGACCCCAGATAACTATGGCTACACCTTC. Its protein is CASSPTPDNYGYTF.

The chain's CDR3 is CASTWGGANTEAFF. The CDR3 DNA follows: TGTGCCAGTACCTGGGGAGGGGCGAACACTGAAGCTTTCTTT. The rearrangement links TRBV19 to TRBJ1-1; D may be TRBD1 (5 bases). Per germline, CDR1 LNHDA and CDR2 SQIVND (reference sequence). Between the trimmed V and J ends, which lost 7 bases and 1 base, there was a span of 13 bases. This CDR3 is 14 amino acids long.

In this sample, this clone turned up once. The chain joins TRBV6-6 to TRBJ2-2, with a tentative D call TRBD1 (5 bases). The V gene lost 6 bases and the J gene lost 5 bases, with 16 bases spanning the gap. Germline V gene data show CDR1 as MNHNY and CDR2 as SVGAGI (reference sequence). The CDR3 totals 15 residues. For the CDR3, the DNA is TGTGCCAGCAGCGACTCGACAGAAAATACCGGGGAGCTGTTTTTT. The encoded protein is CASSDSTENTGELFF.

V gene TRBV10-3 combines with J gene TRBJ1-5; unclear D gene. The length of the CDR3 is 12 residues. Germline values: CDR1 ENHRY, CDR2 SYGVKD. V was clipped by 8 bases and J by 7 bases, with 12 bases between them. The CDR3 region has the DNA TGTGCCATCGGGGAGGGTCGGCAGCCCCAGCATTTT. Amino acids: CAIGEGRQPQHF.

This chain uses TRBV29-1 with TRBJ2-7, with D perhaps TRBD2 (7 bases). The germline CDR1 and CDR2 sequences are SQVTM and ANQGSEA. Trimming shortened V by 7 bases and J by 4 bases, and 17 bases separated the two germline ends. The CDR3 has 13 amino acids. CDR3 region: CSAHRGAGYEQYF. In nucleotides, the CDR3 is TGCAGCGCCCACCGGGGGGCTGGGTACGAGCAGTACTTC.

Of note for this clone: Other DNA sequences of this sample code for an identical CDR3. This chain uses TRBV30 with TRBJ2-2; D ambiguous. Germline CDR1 GTSNPN, CDR2 SVGIG (reference sequence). With 0 bases removed from V and 4 bases from J, the gap between germline ends came to 0 bases. The CDR3 length is 11 residues. DNA of the CDR3: TGTGCCTGGAGTGTCACCGGGGAGCTGTTTTTT. Translated: CAWSVTGELFF.

The chain is built from TRBV6-6 and TRBJ2-7, with D possibly called TRBD1 or TRBD2 (5 bases each). V lost 5 bases, J lost 0 bases, and 14 bases lay in between. This CDR3 spans 15 amino acids. The germline gives CDR1 MNHNY, CDR2 SVGAGI (reference sequence). The CDR3 bases are TGTGCCAGCAGTGGGACGACAGATAGCTCCTACGAGCAGTACTTC. Residues: CASSGTTDSSYEQYF.

The chain couples TRBV30 to TRBJ1-1; 7 bases are a match to TRBD1. V gave up 2 bases and J gave up 11 bases; unmatched junction bases: 11. Germline V CDR1 and CDR2: GTSNPN, SVGIG (reference sequence). The CDR3 consists of 13 residues. The CDR3 coding sequence is TGTGCCTGGAGTCCACAGGGGCCGGTCGGCGCTTTCTTT. Translated, it gives CAWSPQGPVGAFF.

The chain carries TRBV5-1 and TRBJ2-7, with unresolved D. The germline V gene has CDR1 SGHRS and CDR2 YFSETQ. The CDR3 contains 10 residues. V lost 7 bases and J lost 6, with 8 bases in between. CDR3 sequence: CASPRGEQYF. As DNA, the CDR3 is TGCGCCAGCCCCCGAGGCGAGCAGTACTTC.

This clone has ten or more counts. The rearrangement joins TRBV9 to TRBJ2-7, with 8 bases aligning to TRBD1. From germline, CDR1 is SGDLS and CDR2 YYNGEE. V lost 4 bases and J lost 5; bases outside the gene matches: 5. The CDR3 extends over 13 amino acids. The CDR3 spells CASSIGQGDEQYF. The CDR3 DNA follows: TGTGCCAGCAGCATCGGACAGGGCGACGAGCAGTACTTC.

This chain connects TRBV18 to TRBJ1-4; D is unclear. This CDR3 is built from 15 residues. Germline CDR1 KGHSH, CDR2 LQKENI. Trimming stripped 3 bases from V and 6 bases from J, with 14 bases between. The CDR3 DNA is TGTGCCAGCTCACCCCTTAGACGCGCCGATGAAAAACTGTTTTTT. Translated: CASSPLRRADEKLFF.

The CDR3 DNA reads TGTGCCAGCAGCTTATTTTTTCGGGTCGAGCAGTTCTTC. It is translated as CASSLFFRVEQFF. This rearrangement joins TRBV11-2 to TRBJ2-1; no clear D gene. The CDR3 consists of 13 residues. Looked up from germline, CDR1 is SGHAT and CDR2 is FQNNGV. V shed 2 bases and J shed 10 bases, with 12 bases lying between them.

Here the CDR3 DNA reads TGTGCCAGCAGCCCCGAGGGGGGTAACTATGGCTACACCTTC. Its translation is CASSPEGGNYGYTF. This chain uses TRBV6-6 with TRBJ1-2; perhaps TRBD1 as D (6 bases). V lost 6 bases, J lost 1 base, and 12 bases lay in between. The CDR3 consists of 14 residues. Per the germline V gene, CDR1 is MNHNY and CDR2 is SVGAGI (reference sequence).

This CDR3 is CASSLGQYNEQFF. The CDR3 DNA sequence: TGCGCCAGCAGCTTGGGGCAGTACAATGAGCAGTTCTTC. The chain uses TRBV5-1 and TRBJ2-1; D gene uncertain. V shed 0 bases and J shed 4 bases, with 5 bases lying between them. There are 13 residues in the CDR3. Germline values: CDR1 SGHRS, CDR2 YFSETQ.

This chain uses TRBV15 with TRBJ2-2; D is perhaps TRBD2 (6 bases). The CDR3 totals 14 residues. Trimming removed 0 bases from V and 6 bases from J, with 8 bases in between. Germline V gene data show CDR1 as LNHNV and CDR2 as YYDKDF (reference sequence). CDR3 in amino acids: CATSRDTGAGELFF. The CDR3 DNA follows: TGTGCCACCAGCAGAGACACGGGGGCCGGGGAGCTGTTTTTT.

The chain recombines TRBV20-1 with TRBJ2-7; the D is unclear. The CDR3 contains 10 residues. Germline V gives CDR1 DFQATT, CDR2 SNEGSKA (reference sequence). V lost 6 bases and J lost 4, with 7 bases in between. The CDR3 loop is CSAPSYEQYF. CDR3 DNA sequence: TGCAGTGCCCCCTCTTACGAGCAGTACTTC.

This chain joins TRBV7-2 and TRBJ2-7, with TRBD2 matching 7 bases. Germline CDR1 and CDR2: SGHTA and FQGNSA. This CDR3 contains 14 residues. V lost 5 bases to trimming and J lost 1 base; unmatched junction nucleotides: 5. This CDR3 reads CASSISGPSYEQYF. CDR3 DNA sequence: TGTGCCAGCAGCATTAGCGGGCCTTCCTACGAGCAGTACTTC.

This sequence joins TRBV5-6 and TRBJ2-7, with a weak D call TRBD1 (6 bases). Trimming pared 5 bases from V and 0 bases from J, leaving 12 bases between. Per germline, CDR1 SGHDT and CDR2 YYEEEE. CDR3 size: 14 residues. The CDR3 sequence is CASRLTGISYEQYF. CDR3 DNA: TGTGCCAGCAGGTTGACAGGTATCTCCTACGAGCAGTACTTC.